This T cell receptor beta chain emerged from a study of shared clonotypes between healthy human individuals. This clone was seen once. The repertoire was sequenced with immunoSEQ multiplex PCR; TCRdb's copy has only in-frame clones and lacks some. Of some 2,100,000 clones listed, 85% to 95% were seen once; the top ten hold 1.5% to 2%. Terminally differentiated effector memory CD45RA+ cells were excluded from the naive CD8 cells, which were CD45RO-negative and positively selected for CCR7. Trimming cost V 0 bases and J 2 bases, with 8 bases left between them. The germline gives CDR1 PRHDT, CDR2 FYEKMQ (reference sequence). CDR3 length: 14 amino acids.

The V and J genes are TRBV13 and TRBJ2-7, with TRBD1 as a possible D gene (6 bases). The sequenced sample consisted of naive CD8+ T cells from PBMCs. The receptor was derived from a man in his late teens or twenties in good health. Some clones in this sample may be carry-over from other donors' samples. For the CDR3, the DNA is TGTGCCAGCAGCTTAGGGAGGGACACCTACGAGCAGTACTTC. It is translated as CASSLGRDTYEQYF.